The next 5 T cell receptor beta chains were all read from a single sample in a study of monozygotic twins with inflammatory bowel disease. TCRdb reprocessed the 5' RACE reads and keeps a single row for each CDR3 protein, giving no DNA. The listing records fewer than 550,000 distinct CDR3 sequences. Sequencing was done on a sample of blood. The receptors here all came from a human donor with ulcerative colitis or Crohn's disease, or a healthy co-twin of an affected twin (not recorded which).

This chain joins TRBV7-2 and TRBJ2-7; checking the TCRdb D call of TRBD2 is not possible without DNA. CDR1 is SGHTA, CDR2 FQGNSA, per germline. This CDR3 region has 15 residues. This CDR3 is CASSLRPGGRDEQYF.

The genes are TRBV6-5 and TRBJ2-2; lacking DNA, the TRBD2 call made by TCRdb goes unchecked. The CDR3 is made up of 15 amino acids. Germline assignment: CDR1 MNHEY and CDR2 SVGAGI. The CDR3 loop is CASSSLGLGAGELFF.

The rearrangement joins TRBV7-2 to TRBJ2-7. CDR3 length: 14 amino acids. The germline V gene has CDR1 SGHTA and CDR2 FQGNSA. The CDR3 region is CASSSVRAAYEQYF.

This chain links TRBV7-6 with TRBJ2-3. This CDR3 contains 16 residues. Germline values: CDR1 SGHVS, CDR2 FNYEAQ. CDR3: CASSRDRSRTTDTQYF.

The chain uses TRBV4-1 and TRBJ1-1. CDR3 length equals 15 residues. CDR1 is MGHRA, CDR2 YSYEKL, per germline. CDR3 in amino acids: CASHGKDLMNTEAFF.